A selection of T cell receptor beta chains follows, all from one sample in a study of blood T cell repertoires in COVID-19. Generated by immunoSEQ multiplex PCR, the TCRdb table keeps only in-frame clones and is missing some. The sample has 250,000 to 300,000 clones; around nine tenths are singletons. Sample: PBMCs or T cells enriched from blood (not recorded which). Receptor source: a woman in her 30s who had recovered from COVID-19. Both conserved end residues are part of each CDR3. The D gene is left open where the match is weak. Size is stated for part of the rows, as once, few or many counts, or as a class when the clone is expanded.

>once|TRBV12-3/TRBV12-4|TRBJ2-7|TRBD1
CASSFEGAHEQYF
TGTGCCAGCAGTTTTGAGGGGGCCCACGAGCAGTACTTC
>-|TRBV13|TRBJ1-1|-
CASSPRLNTEAFF
TGTGCCAGCAGCCCCCGTTTAAACACTGAAGCTTTCTTT
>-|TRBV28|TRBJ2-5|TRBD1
CASRQGGSGETQYF
TGTGCCAGCAGACAGGGGGGATCTGGGGAGACCCAGTACTTC
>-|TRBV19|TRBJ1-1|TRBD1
CASNMGQGWTEAFF
TGTGCCAGTAACATGGGACAGGGCTGGACTGAAGCTTTCTTT
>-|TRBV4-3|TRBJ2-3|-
CASRPNGVQADTQYF
TGCGCCAGCAGACCTAACGGGGTGCAGGCAGATACGCAGTATTTT
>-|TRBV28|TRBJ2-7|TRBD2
CASSFSTSGSYEQYF
TGTGCCAGCAGTTTCTCCACTAGCGGGAGTTATGAGCAGTACTTC
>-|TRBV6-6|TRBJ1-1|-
CASTGYTEAFF
TGTGCCAGCACCGGTTACACTGAAGCTTTCTTT
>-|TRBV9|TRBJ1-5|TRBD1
CASSVGQGINQPQHF
TGTGCCAGCAGCGTAGGACAGGGAATCAATCAGCCCCAGCATTTT
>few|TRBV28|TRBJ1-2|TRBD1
CASSRLRDRTNYGYTF
TGTGCCAGCAGTCGACTCCGGGACAGGACTAACTATGGCTACACCTTC
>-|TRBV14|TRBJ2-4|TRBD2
CAIETSGNIAKNIQYF
TGTGCCATAGAGACTAGCGGTAATATAGCCAAAAACATTCAGTACTTC
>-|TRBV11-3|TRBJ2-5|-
CASSLVASQETQYF
TGTGCCAGCAGCTTAGTGGCTAGTCAGGAGACCCAGTACTTC
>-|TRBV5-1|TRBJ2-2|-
CASSLFGRGNTGELFF
TGCGCCAGCAGCTTATTTGGCAGGGGGAACACCGGGGAGCTGTTTTTT
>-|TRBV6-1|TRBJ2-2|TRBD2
CASSAGTSALNIGELFF
TGTGCCAGCAGTGCCGGGACTAGCGCCTTGAACATCGGGGAGCTGTTTTTT
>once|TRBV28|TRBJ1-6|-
CASSRPGQGLGALHF
TGTGCCAGCAGTCGGCCGGGACAAGGCCTGGGAGCCCTCCACTTT
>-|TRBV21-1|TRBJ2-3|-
CASLRLAGTDTQYF
TGTGCCAGCCTCCGACTAGCTGGCACAGATACGCAGTATTTT
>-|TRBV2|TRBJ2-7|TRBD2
CASSGGSGSYEQYF
TGTGCCAGCAGTGGCGGTAGCGGGAGTTACGAGCAGTACTTC
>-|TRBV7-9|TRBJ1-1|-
CASSPREPTEAFF
TGTGCCAGCAGCCCACGGGAGCCCACTGAAGCTTTCTTT
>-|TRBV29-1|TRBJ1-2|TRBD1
CSVAGTENNYGYTF
TGCAGCGTAGCCGGGACAGAAAATAACTATGGCTACACCTTC
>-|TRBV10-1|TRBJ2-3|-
CASSEEGGGADTQYF
TGCGCCAGCTCCGAAGAGGGAGGAGGGGCAGATACGCAGTATTTT
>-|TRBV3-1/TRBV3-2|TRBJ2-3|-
CASGQGSDTQYF
TGTGCCAGCGGGCAGGGTTCAGATACGCAGTATTTT
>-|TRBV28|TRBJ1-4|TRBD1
CASSLVRQGGEKLFF
TGTGCCAGCAGTTTGGTCCGACAGGGGGGCGAAAAACTGTTTTTT
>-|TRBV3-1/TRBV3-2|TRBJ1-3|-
CASSRGTSGNTIYF
TGTGCCAGCAGCCGAGGGACTTCTGGAAACACCATATATTTT
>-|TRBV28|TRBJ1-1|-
CASSNLQRNTEAFF
TGTGCCAGTAGTAATTTACAGAGGAACACTGAAGCTTTCTTT
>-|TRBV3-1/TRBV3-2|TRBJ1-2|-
CASSQYQGGYGYTF
TGTGCCAGCAGCCAATATCAGGGTGGCTATGGCTACACCTTC
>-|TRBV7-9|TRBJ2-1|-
CASSPLTGGSYNEQFF
TGTGCCAGCAGCCCCTTGACTGGAGGGTCCTACAATGAGCAGTTCTTC
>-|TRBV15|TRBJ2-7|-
CATSRDRGTYEQYF
TGTGCCACCAGCAGAGATCGGGGGACGTACGAGCAGTACTTC
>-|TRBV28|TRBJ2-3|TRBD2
CASSPHGGGTADTQYF
TGTGCCAGCAGCCCCCACGGGGGGGGGACTGCAGATACGCAGTATTTT
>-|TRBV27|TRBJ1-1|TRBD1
CASSDRGTEAFF
TGTGCCAGCAGTGACAGGGGAACTGAAGCTTTCTTT
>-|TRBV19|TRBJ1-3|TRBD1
CASGQGGNTIYF
TGTGCCAGCGGACAGGGAGGAAACACCATATATTTT